The T cell receptor beta chain under discussion was sequenced for a study of CD8 T cells in ankylosing spondylitis. TCRdb reprocessed the 5' RACE reads via MiXCR and lists one record per CDR3 protein. The sample holds 30,000 to 35,000 distinct CDR3 sequences; 30% are singletons and the top ten take 45%. This clonotype was observed a few times. The CDR3 has 16 amino acids. J gave up 3 bases and V 1 base, and 4 bases lay outside the gene matches. From germline, CDR1 is MNHEY and CDR2 SVGAGI. The specimen was synovial fluid, either unsorted or a sorted T cell fraction (not recorded which). This clonotype originated in a male donor with ankylosing spondylitis. The rearrangement links TRBV6-5 to TRBJ2-3; 10 bases agree with TRBD2. CDR3 sequence reads: CASSYFGAGGTDTQYF. The CDR3 region has the DNA TGTGCCAGCAGTTACTTCGGAGCGGGAGGGACAGATACGCAGTATTTT.